This TCR beta chain was profiled in a study of vaccination and CD4 T cells after COVID-19. Study in general: Post-vaccine sampling followed dose two by a median approximately 70 days (range 14 to 241).

A few counts support this clonotype. Its target is unknown. A single record per CDR3 protein comes from TCRdb applying MiXCR to the PCR reads. The top ten clones hold 5.5% to 7.5% of a sample with over 25,000 distinct CDR3 sequences, roughly 50% of them seen once. Study-wide findings and caveats: Convalescent patients gained a median 86.3% of their reactive clones only post-vaccination.

The time point here: late sampling 161 to 241 days after vaccination in a few convalescent patients. The ends were cut back, 5 bases at V and 1 base at J, with 9 bases in the middle. Germline loops: CDR1 SEHNR, CDR2 FQNEAQ (reference sequence). The CDR3 loop spans 13 amino acids. The sample consisted of CD4+ T cells from blood, taken about 7 months after SARS-CoV-2 vaccination. The sequence came from a human donor who had recovered from COVID-19. The V call is TRBV7-9, the J call TRBJ2-7, with no clear D. This chain's CDR3 is CASSQGPSYEQYF. Written as DNA, the CDR3 is TGTGCCAGCAGCCAAGGGCCGTCCTACGAGCAGTACTTC.